This TCR beta chain came from a study of T cells after yellow fever vaccination. In germline, CDR1 is SGHRS, CDR2 YFSETQ. There are 13 residues in the CDR3. Trimming took 7 bases from V and 6 from J, leaving 16 bases between them. Template-switching 5'RACE yielded the TCR cDNA; a universal primer site and UMIs were added in the process. One entry per CDR3 protein, called by TCRdb with MiXCR from the 5' RACE reads. The sample has 200,000 to 250,000 distinct CDR3 sequences; roughly 3% are singletons. This clonotype was observed a handful of times. The antigen is unknown. Study-wide results and caveats: A weaker secondary response peaked on day 5, the primary on day 15.

Material: CD4+ T cells sorted from PBMCs, obtained 10 days after the yellow fever booster vaccination. V and J are TRBV5-1 and TRBJ1-2; TRBD1 is a possible D gene (6 bases). The sequence was collected from a man between 18 and 35 years old who received the YFV17D yellow fever vaccine. The CDR3: CASGMGHSDGYTF. CDR3 DNA: TGCGCCAGCGGGATGGGACATTCCGATGGCTACACCTTC.